This TCR beta chain was sequenced for a study of Graves' ophthalmopathy and Graves' hyperthyroidism. Background on the study: Peripheral blood was obtained at first diagnosis, ahead of any treatment. Study observations and caveats: Ophthalmopathy versus stable hyperthyroidism: 13-signature model gave less than 90% sensitivity, 80% to 84% specificity. The model reached 70% to 71% sensitivity and 72.22% specificity for predicting ophthalmopathy progression.

Amplification of the TCR beta CDR3 regions used RNA transcripts (as template). HTBI-primed RT-PCR formed the first round, and a multiplex PCR formed the second. MiXCR, applied by TCRdb to the multiplex PCR reads, yields one record per CDR3 protein. Of hundreds of thousands of distinct CDR3 sequences listed, about 38% are singletons. Every ophthalmopathy donor presented moderate-to-severe activity, CAS ≥3, NOSPECS ≥4 and duration under 3 months. In its sample, this clonotype was seen many times. The antigen remains unidentified. Trimming shortened V by 0 bases and J by 8 bases, and 7 bases separated the two germline ends. Germline values: CDR1 SEHNR, CDR2 FQNEAQ (reference sequence). This CDR3 comprises 13 residues.

Material for sequencing was peripheral blood. V gene TRBV7-9 combines with J gene TRBJ1-4; no firm D call. The origin of this receptor is an adult man with Graves' ophthalmopathy. CDR3 sequence (DNA): TGTGCCAGCAGCTTAGCGGTCTTGGAAAAACTGTTTTTT. It specifies CASSLAVLEKLFF.